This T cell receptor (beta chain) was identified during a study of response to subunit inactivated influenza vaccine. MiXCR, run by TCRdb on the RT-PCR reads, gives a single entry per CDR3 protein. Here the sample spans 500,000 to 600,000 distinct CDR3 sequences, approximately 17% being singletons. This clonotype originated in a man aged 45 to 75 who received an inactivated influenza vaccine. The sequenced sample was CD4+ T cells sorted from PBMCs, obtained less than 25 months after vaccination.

The CDR3 reads CASSAEQGWNTEAFF. CDR3 sequence (DNA): TGTGCCAGCAGCGCCGAACAGGGGTGGAACACTGAAGCTTTCTTT. The rearrangement joins TRBV9 to TRBJ1-1, with 7 bases fitting TRBD1. With V trimmed by 3 bases and J by 1 base, 6 bases remained unmatched. The CDR3 length is 15 residues. The germline gives CDR1 SGDLS, CDR2 YYNGEE.